This T cell receptor (beta chain) was recorded in a study of identical twins (dated by TCRdb to the mid-2010s). With regard to the full study: To test whether fetal clonotypes persist, this study deep-sequenced TCR alpha and beta repertoires from monozygotic twins, from unrelated adults of various ages, and from cord blood. Replicate twin experiments were performed at different times using different library preparation protocols to rule out contamination. Overall study outcomes, separate from this receptor: Invariant T cells such as MAIT and iNKT could partly confound zero-insertion analyses, although diverse VJ usage argued against such confounding for most clonotypes. In beta out-of-frame sequences, excess twin sharing was weaker, because having fewer shared sequences lowered the signal-to-noise ratio. Abundant cord blood beta clonotypes had fewer insertions, young adult naive repertoires showed a similar but weaker trend, and memory repertoires showed no such trend. In monozygotic twins, out-of-frame TCR alpha sharing was systematically underestimated by recombination models, although the models agreed with sharing between unrelated individuals. Compared with coincidental sharing between unrelated individuals, an excess of low generation-probability sequences was observed among out-of-frame TCR alpha sequences shared between twins. Because the same donors could not be followed over many years, conclusions were based on cross-sectional statistical analysis.

Every donor was a healthy Caucasian. The twin cohort consisted of three pairs of female monozygotic twins, all aged about 18 to 29 years. Miltenyi CD45RO+ enrichment and human naive T-cell isolation kits were used to isolate memory (CD45RO+) and naive T cells from PBMC. The CDR3 numbers 12 residues from cysteine through phenylalanine. Left in the record is the CDR3 DNA by itself, 36 bases read in frame from the first base. The germline V gene gives CDR1 as MNHNS and CDR2 as SASEGT. The junction carries 12 bases between V and J, which are trimmed by 5 bases and 10 bases respectively. Concerning this clonotype itself: Its cognate antigen has yet to be identified. No much larger clone exists at a distance of one base, and base qualities are not known.

The receptor library was made with 5' RACE. TCRdb shows the sequencer as Illumina HiSeq 2000. Template switching introduced a universal primer binding site; the final cDNA contained a unique molecular identifier, enabling accurate counting of TCR cDNA molecules. Specific primers in the conserved constant-segment region were used to synthesize first-strand cDNA for TCR alpha and beta chains. Each cDNA library was double barcoded, with a SMART-Mk sample barcode plus Illumina barcodes, to control for contamination. Two successive PCR steps introduced TruSeq adapter sequences along with Illumina sample barcodes. Sequencing of the TCR alpha and beta cDNA libraries was done on the Illumina HiSeq platform using custom primers. The original pipeline was this. Unique molecular identifiers were extracted from raw reads with MiGEC, and CDR3 positions were determined with MiXCR. Recombination models were inferred per individual with the repgenHMM and IGoR tools using an EM algorithm. The analysis of shared clonotypes was done with the tcR package in R, with sharing normalized by the product of cloneset sizes. Out-of-frame nonproductive sequences were analyzed to study raw recombination free of thymic and clonal selection effects. TCRdb handled the public reads itself, with Q25 trimming in fastp and clone calling in MiXCR, and kept productive beta chains. Rows with one shared CDR3 protein collapse into an entry with the most common genes and DNA. The V and J calls come from TCRdb's annotation, not from the publication. This sample gives 280,000 or so distinct CDR3 sequences in total; more than 6.5% of them show up just once. 2.1% of the sample rests with the top ten.

These same records also appear under a second study, on yellow fever vaccine responses in identical twins. The second study's paper adds: The authors reported that the T cell response to vaccination in identical twins appeared partly convergent and partly personalized. Focusing on identical twins, the study followed the T cell clones that responded to the vaccine, and did so with precision.

Recombination connected TRBV6-1 to TRBJ2-1; a confident D gene designation cannot be given. The sequenced material came from memory (CD45RO+) T cells sorted from blood. This specimen's cell subset or site label, per the study, means: CD45RO+ enriched T cells. This clonotype was obtained from a woman between 18 and 30 years old in good health. CDR3 region: CASSPVRGEQFF. In nucleotide form, the sequence is TGTGCCAGCAGTCCAGTACGCGGAGAGCAGTTCTTC.